This TCR beta chain was sequenced for a study of STAT5B mutations in CD4+ large granular lymphocyte leukemia. This CDR3 contains 17 residues. The V gene end was trimmed by 6 bases and the J gene end by 8 bases; junction bases not matched to a gene: 18. Germline values: CDR1 SGHNT, CDR2 YYREEE (reference sequence). The table came from immunoSEQ multiplex PCR; TCRdb's copy has only in-frame clones and leaves some out. The table lists about 33,000 clones, 70% to 75% of them singletons. The receptor's source is a human donor in good health. The genes are TRBV5-4 and TRBJ2-2; 8 bases agree with TRBD2. Sequencing was done on a sample of CD4+ T cells from blood buffy coats. Written as DNA, the CDR3 is TGTGCCAGCACCCCGGGTGGCGGGAGGCTCCATCGGGGGGAGCTGTTTTTT. Encoded protein: CASTPGGGRLHRGELFF.